This T cell receptor (beta chain) derives from a study of graft-versus-host responses after intestinal transplantation. Across the study: Induction with anti-thymocyte globulin, then tacrolimus and steroids for about 3 years, was given to all recipients. General study findings and limits: Allografts of patients with graft-donor T cell macrochimerism showed high graft-versus-host to host-versus-graft clone ratios. After transplant, early declines in HvG clones were associated with peak levels of circulating GvH clones. The recipient marrow held GvH clones, and some of them showed up first in ileum or blood.

Germline lookup yields CDR1 MNHEY and CDR2 SVGAGI. V lost 6 bases to trimming and J lost 7 bases, with 7 bases between them. This CDR3 has 12 amino acids. This clone was seen a few times. Its target is not known. Clones were sequenced by immunoSEQ multiplex PCR, and TCRdb holds only the in-frame ones, with some missing. Of tens of thousands of clones listed, about 94% are singletons. This clonotype originated in a human donor who was the organ donor for an intestinal transplant. The chain recombines TRBV6-5 with TRBJ1-6; no clear D gene. The input for sequencing was unstimulated CD4+ T cells sorted from spleen or lymph node cells, taken before transplant. The CDR3 nucleotides read TGTGCCAGCAGAACAGCGAATTCACCCCTCCACTTT. Amino acid sequence: CASRTANSPLHF.